The rows below give T cell receptor beta chains drawn from one sample of a study of T cell responses to AZD1222 COVID-19 vaccine. Clones were read by immunoSEQ multiplex PCR, and TCRdb kept only the in-frame ones, dropping some. The data hold about 120,000 clones, with about nine tenths observed a single time. The specimen comprised peripheral blood, sampled 28 days after the second AZD1222 dose. These receptors were obtained from an adult who received the AZD1222 COVID-19 vaccine. Each CDR3 is given with its conserved first and last residue. The order of the fields is CDR3 length, D gene, clone size, J gene, V gene, CDR3 DNA, CDR3 protein. The D gene is left open where the match is weak. Clone size appears in some rows only: once, few, many, or a class for an expanded clone.

12 | NA | NA | TRBJ2-3 | TRBV7-2 | TGTGCCAGCAGCATCCCCACAGATACGCAGTATTTT | CASSIPTDTQYF
14 | NA | NA | TRBJ1-1 | TRBV5-5 | TGTGCCAGCAGCCCCGGGGGGAGAAGCACTGAAGCTTTCTTT | CASSPGGRSTEAFF
17 | TRBD1 | once | TRBJ1-1 | TRBV4-1 | TGCGCCAGCAGCCAAGTGGGACAGGGCGAAAAGAACACTGAAGCTTTCTTT | CASSQVGQGEKNTEAFF
16 | NA | NA | TRBJ2-1 | TRBV7-2 | TGTGCCAGCAGCTTAGCCCGCACTAATGGGGGCAATGAGCAGTTCTTC | CASSLARTNGGNEQFF
17 | TRBD2 | NA | TRBJ2-3 | TRBV20-1 | TGCAGTGCTAGTGGGCCTAGCGGGGGGGCCGGGACAGATACGCAGTATTTT | CSASGPSGGAGTDTQYF
15 | TRBD1 | NA | TRBJ1-2 | TRBV3-1/TRBV3-2 | TGTGCCAGCAGCCTAGGGACAGGGGGCTCTCTTGGCTACACCTTC | CASSLGTGGSLGYTF
10 | NA | NA | TRBJ1-2 | TRBV29-1 | TGCAGCGTTGAAGAGGGGGGCTACACCTTC | CSVEEGGYTF
13 | NA | NA | TRBJ1-4 | TRBV2 | TGTGCCAGCAGTGTTGACAGAAATGAAAAACTGTTTTTT | CASSVDRNEKLFF
8 | NA | NA | TRBJ1-1 | TRBV3-1/TRBV3-2 | TGTGCCAGCAGCCAGGCTTTCTTT | CASSQAFF
14 | TRBD1 | once | TRBJ2-3 | TRBV7-8 | TGTGCCAGCACCCCGGACAGGGACGGAGATACGCAGTATTTT | CASTPDRDGDTQYF
15 | NA | NA | TRBJ1-5 | TRBV4-2 | TGTGCCAGCAGCCAAGGGGTTGAGGAGCGTCAGCCCCAGCATTTT | CASSQGVEERQPQHF
16 | TRBD1 | NA | TRBJ1-2 | TRBV7-2 | TGTGCCAGCAGCCAAATCGGGGGTCCGACAGGGCTTGGCTACACCTTC | CASSQIGGPTGLGYTF
16 | NA | NA | TRBJ1-5 | TRBV28 | TGTGCCAGCAGCTCACACAAGGGGGGAAGCAATCAGCCCCAGCATTTT | CASSSHKGGSNQPQHF
16 | TRBD1 | NA | TRBJ2-7 | TRBV7-6 | TGTGCCAGCAGCTTATCCGTGGACAGGGGCTCCTACGAGCAGTACTTC | CASSLSVDRGSYEQYF
16 | NA | NA | TRBJ1-4 | TRBV28 | TGTGCCAGCAGTTCGTTGACGGTTGCAACTAATGAAAAACTGTTTTTT | CASSSLTVATNEKLFF
14 | TRBD1 | NA | TRBJ1-1 | TRBV18 | TGTGCCAGCTCACCGCAGGGGGCCAACACTGAAGCTTTCTTT | CASSPQGANTEAFF